This T cell receptor (beta chain) came from a study of cytomegalovirus exposure and HLA in healthy donors. General observations from the study: Differences between HLA loci emerged in a later analysis of TCR association rates, with DRB1 most and HLA-C fewest.

The PCR contained 60 Vbeta and 13 Jbeta primers. Assay used: immunoSEQ multiplex PCR; TCRdb lists only in-frame clones, some missing. The sample gives more than 95,000 clones, 70% to 80% of which show up once; around 3.6% is in the top ten. This clone was counted once. The target antigen is unknown. In germline, CDR1 is LNHDA, CDR2 SQIVND (reference sequence). The CDR3 has 18 residues. The ends lost 4 bases at V and 4 bases at J; junction bases unmatched: 17. The receptor was isolated from a man aged 35 to 55 in good health and CMV-seronegative. The source material was PBMCs. The chain carries TRBV19 and TRBJ1-2; TRBD1 aligns across 8 bases. The CDR3 is CASSTYLGAGGIGYGYTF. Here the CDR3 DNA reads TGTGCCAGTAGTACCTACCTAGGGGCAGGGGGCATCGGCTATGGCTACACCTTC.